Presented here are 14 T cell receptor beta chains from one specimen sequenced in a study of cytomegalovirus exposure and HLA in healthy donors. Vbeta (60) and Jbeta (13) primers were used in the PCR. Some clones are missing from TCRdb's copy, which holds only in-frame ones; the method was immunoSEQ multiplex PCR. The sample records 200,000 to 250,000 clones, 70% to 90% being singletons. The sequenced sample was PBMCs. The receptors were sampled from a human donor in good health.

The chain recombines TRBV19 with TRBJ2-5, with 10 bases that match TRBD2. CDR3 length equals 15 residues. Germline V gene lookup returns CDR1 LNHDA and CDR2 SQIVND (reference sequence). The trim removed 5 bases at V and 6 bases at J, leaving 9 bases unmatched. CDR3 sequence: CASSLTSGSTKTQYF. The DNA of the CDR3 is TGTGCCAGTAGTCTGACTAGCGGGTCGACAAAGACCCAGTACTTC.

This clone was seen a few times. The chain employs TRBV7-2 and TRBJ2-7; 8 positions agree with TRBD1. V lost 5 bases and J lost 3; bases outside the gene matches: 6. There are 14 residues in the CDR3. Germline CDR1 and CDR2: SGHTA and FQGNSA. The CDR3 region is CASSPRTGIYEQYF. CDR3 bases: TGTGCCAGCAGCCCGCGGACAGGGATCTACGAGCAGTACTTC. The variable domain in full, completed from reference TRBV7-2 and TRBJ2-7, reads GAGVSQSPSNKVTEKGKDVELRCDPISGHTALYWYRQSLGQGLEFLIYFQGNSAPDKSGLPSDRFSAERTGGSVSTLTIQRTQQEDSAVYLCASSPRTGIYEQYFGPGTRLTVT.

The chain uses TRBV29-1 and TRBJ2-7; possibly TRBD2 for D (7 bases). CDR1 is SQVTM and CDR2 is ANQGSEA in the germline V gene. The CDR3 has 13 amino acids. V lost 5 bases to trimming and J lost 3 bases, with 14 bases between them. The CDR3 loop is CSVLGGGDYEQYF. CDR3 DNA sequence: TGCAGCGTTCTGGGAGGGGGGGACTACGAGCAGTACTTC.

J is TRBJ2-3 and V is TRBV7-9; 8 bases agree with TRBD2. The length of the CDR3 is 16 residues. Unmatched junction bases numbered 3, after V lost 1 base and J lost 0 bases. Per the germline V gene, CDR1 is SEHNR and CDR2 is FQNEAQ (reference sequence). Written as DNA, the CDR3 is TGTGCCAGCAGCTTAGTAGCGGGATCTAGCACAGATACGCAGTATTTT. Translated, it gives CASSLVAGSSTDTQYF.

The chain recombines TRBV6-1 with TRBJ2-3, with D possibly being TRBD1 (5 bases). The V and J ends lost 4 bases and 5 bases respectively, with 16 bases between them. Germline V lookup: CDR1 MNHNS, CDR2 SASEGT. The CDR3 is 15 amino acids. The CDR3 region has the DNA TGTGCCAGCAGTGTCAGGCCCCCAGGGCAAGATACGCAGTATTTT. The encoded protein is CASSVRPPGQDTQYF.

The chain is built from TRBV6-1 and TRBJ1-1, with no clear D. Germline loops: CDR1 MNHNS, CDR2 SASEGT. V was shortened by 4 bases and J by 2 bases, with 11 bases between the two germline ends. CDR3 length equals 14 residues. CDR3 region: CASSVPPGNTEAFF. The CDR3 nucleotides read TGTGCCAGCAGTGTTCCCCCAGGAAACACTGAAGCTTTCTTT.

The CDR3 protein is CASRKGGQETQYF. The CDR3 coding sequence is TGTGCCAGCAGAAAAGGGGGCCAAGAGACCCAGTACTTC. This chain connects TRBV2 to TRBJ2-5; the D gene is possibly TRBD1 (6 bases). The CDR3 totals 13 residues. Germline V gene lookup returns CDR1 SNHLY and CDR2 FYNNEI. Trimming left V 6 bases short and J 1 base short, with 9 bases between.

The chain combines TRBV6-1 with TRBJ1-2, with 7 bases lining up with TRBD1. V gave up 5 bases and J gave up 8 bases; unmatched junction bases: 5. Germline V lookup: CDR1 MNHNS, CDR2 SASEGT. This CDR3 region has 12 residues. The CDR3 DNA sequence: TGTGCCAGCAGTTTAGGGGGCAACGGCTACACCTTC. Its translation is CASSLGGNGYTF.

The chain uses TRBV27 and TRBJ2-5, with 9 positions matching TRBD2. Losses at the gene ends were 3 bases for V and 5 bases for J; bases not matched to a gene: 4. CDR3 length: 14 residues. Germline V gene lookup returns CDR1 MNHEY and CDR2 SMNVEV (reference sequence). The CDR3: CASSFRSGGETQYF. DNA for the CDR3: TGTGCCAGCAGTTTTAGGAGCGGGGGGGAGACCCAGTACTTC.

The V and J genes are TRBV28 and TRBJ1-2, with a possible D match to TRBD1 (5 bases). There are 16 residues in the CDR3. V shed 7 bases and J shed 5 bases, with 23 bases lying between them. The germline V gene has CDR1 MDHEN and CDR2 SYDVKM. The CDR3 spells CASTAPSQGVWYGYTF. DNA of the CDR3: TGTGCCAGCACCGCCCCATCGCAGGGTGTATGGTATGGCTACACCTTC.

The chain carries TRBV10-3 and TRBJ2-7, with D perhaps TRBD1 (5 bases). This CDR3 is built from 14 residues. The V end was cut by 0 bases, the J end by 0 bases, with 6 bases between. Germline V lookup: CDR1 ENHRY, CDR2 SYGVKD. The CDR3 sequence: CAISESTGSYEQYF. CDR3 DNA sequence: TGTGCCATCAGTGAGTCCACAGGCTCCTACGAGCAGTACTTC.

V is TRBV5-1 and J is TRBJ2-6; 7 bases agree with TRBD1. J gave up 0 bases and V 4 bases, and 13 bases lay outside the gene matches. The CDR3 spans 19 residues. Germline loops: CDR1 SGHRS, CDR2 YFSETQ. The CDR3 is CASSPSLGDSLSGANVLTF. The CDR3 nucleotides read TGCGCCAGCAGCCCGTCCCTTGGGGACAGCCTCTCTGGGGCCAACGTCCTGACTTTC.

V usage is TRBV28 and J usage is TRBJ2-7, with a tentative D call TRBD1 (6 bases). CDR3 size: 15 residues. Trimming left V 5 bases short and J 0 bases short, with 14 bases between. The V gene's germline CDR1 is MDHEN and CDR2 SYDVKM. The CDR3 reads CASSNGQTRSYEQYF. CDR3 coding DNA: TGTGCCAGCAGTAACGGACAGACACGCTCCTACGAGCAGTACTTC.

This sequence joins TRBV4-1 and TRBJ2-7, with 7 bases lining up with TRBD2. Germline V gives CDR1 MGHRA, CDR2 YSYEKL. This CDR3 contains 13 residues. V dropped 3 bases and J dropped 3; count of bases not matched to a gene: 2. CDR3 in DNA: TGCGCCAGCAGCCACCCGGGGGGCTACGAGCAGTACTTC. Protein sequence: CASSHPGGYEQYF.